This T cell receptor (beta chain) was captured by sequencing in a study of blood T cells in healthy people across ages. Staff drew ten milliliters of peripheral blood from each donor. Per sample, at least 5.5 micrograms of total RNA were extracted. This clonotype was seen only a few times. What it binds is not known. This CDR3 contains 16 residues. The V gene's germline CDR1 is SEHNR and CDR2 FQNEAQ (reference sequence). Trimming removed 6 bases at V and 2 bases at J, with 14 bases between. A second PCR of roughly 7 to 11 cycles used a sample-barcoded 5' primer and a J-beta primer mix. From the 5' RACE reads, TCRdb called clonotypes with MiXCR, one entry per CDR3 protein. The table includes more than 1 million distinct CDR3 sequences, over 35% detected once. Study findings and constraints: A roughly linear fall in TCR beta diversity per million T cells was seen with increasing age.

The material sequenced was blood. The receptor comes from a woman aged 55-70 years in good health. The chain uses TRBV7-9 and TRBJ2-6; D might be TRBD1 (6 bases). This CDR3 reads CASSPRGRAGANVLTF. The CDR3 region has the DNA TGTGCCAGCAGTCCCAGGGGCAGGGCTGGGGCCAACGTCCTGACTTTC. The full variable domain, rest sourced from reference TRBV7-9 and TRBJ2-6, is DTGVSQNPRHKITKRGQNVTFRCDPISEHNRLYWYRQTLGQGPEFLTYFQNEAQLEKSRLLSDRFSAERPKGSFSTLEIQRTEQGDSAMYLCASSPRGRAGANVLTFGAGSRLTVL.